Sequencing of this T cell receptor beta chain was carried out in a study of shared clonotypes between healthy human individuals. A CD45RA+ naive subset and a CD45RA-negative memory subset were split from CD4+ cells. TCRdb's table, derived via immunoSEQ multiplex PCR, lists solely in-frame clones and lacks some. The sample includes some 1 million clones, about 77% of them seen just once. This sequence was found in a man between 18 and 29 years old in good health. The specimen sequenced was memory CD4+ T cells sorted from blood. The subset was: CD45RA-negative fraction.

The chain's CDR3 is CASSFFFTDTEAFF. For the CDR3, the DNA is TGCGCCAGCAGCTTCTTCTTTACGGACACTGAAGCTTTCTTT. The chain couples TRBV5-1 to TRBJ1-1; the D is unclear. The CDR3 has 14 amino acids. In germline, CDR1 is SGHRS, CDR2 YFSETQ. The V and J ends lost 2 bases and 3 bases respectively, with 11 bases between them. The full variable domain, its missing parts supplied by reference TRBV5-1 and TRBJ1-1, is KAGVTQTPRYLIKTRGQQVTLSCSPISGHRSVSWYQQTPGQGLQFLFEYFSETQRNKGNFPGRFSGRQFSNSRSEMNVSTLELGDSALYLCASSFFFTDTEAFFGQGTRLTVV.